These 27 T cell receptor beta chains were sequenced from one sample in a study of CD8 T cells in Susac syndrome. RNA amounts of roughly 0.5 to 1 ug underwent reverse transcription with random hexamers. TCRdb fed the immunoSEQ multiplex PCR reads into MiXCR, producing one record per CDR3 protein. Of roughly 190,000 distinct CDR3 sequences listed, 90% to 96% are singletons. The specimen was CD4+ T cells from PBMCs. These receptors came from a human donor with Susac syndrome.

V and J are TRBV20-1 and TRBJ1-5; D ambiguous. The germline gives CDR1 DFQATT, CDR2 SNEGSKA (reference sequence). V lost 1 base to trimming and J lost 4 bases, with 14 bases between them. CDR3 length: 15 amino acids. The CDR3: CSARVLGIGNQPQHF. The CDR3 DNA reads TGCAGTGCTAGAGTTTTGGGGATTGGGAATCAGCCCCAGCATTTT.

V is TRBV28 and J is TRBJ1-2; the D gene is possibly TRBD1 (5 bases). Germline V lookup: CDR1 MDHEN, CDR2 SYDVKM. The V end lost 4 bases, the J end lost 4 bases, and 13 bases lay between the germline ends. This CDR3 is built from 14 residues. The CDR3 nucleotides are TGTGCCAGCAGTTCCCCCCCGGGGACCTATGGCTACACCTTC. Translating gives CASSSPPGTYGYTF.

The CDR3 DNA is TGTGCCTGGAGTGTACAGACCCGAGGACAGCCCCAGCATTTT. Protein sequence: CAWSVQTRGQPQHF. The rearrangement uses TRBV30 and TRBJ1-5; no definite D call. The CDR3 has 14 residues. The germline V and J ends were trimmed by 0 bases and 7 bases, with 13 bases remaining between them. Per germline, CDR1 GTSNPN and CDR2 SVGIG (reference sequence).

The gene calls are TRBV20-1 and TRBJ1-2; D gene unclear. In germline, CDR1 is DFQATT, CDR2 SNEGSKA (reference sequence). Between the trimmed V and J ends, which lost 1 base and 2 bases, there was a span of 8 bases. The CDR3 is made up of 13 amino acids. The CDR3 protein is CSARVEANYGYTF. The CDR3 bases are TGCAGTGCTAGAGTAGAGGCCAACTATGGCTACACCTTC.

The CDR3 here is CAWAPRAPNEKLFF. As DNA, the CDR3 is TGTGCCTGGGCCCCAAGGGCGCCTAATGAAAAACTGTTTTTT. This rearrangement joins TRBV30 to TRBJ1-4; D is unresolved. Germline V gene data show CDR1 as GTSNPN and CDR2 as SVGIG (reference sequence). Trimming took off 5 bases at V and 3 bases at J, with 13 bases between the two ends. The CDR3 is 14 residues long.

The rearrangement links TRBV9 to TRBJ1-2; 10 bases fit TRBD1. Germline-derived CDR1 and CDR2 are SGDLS and YYNGEE. Unmatched junction bases numbered 3, after V lost 4 bases and J lost 6 bases. This CDR3 has 13 residues. The CDR3: CASSKGQGNGYTF. The CDR3 region has the DNA TGTGCCAGCAGCAAGGGACAGGGGAATGGCTACACCTTC.

CDR3 loop: CASSRRQGPEAFF. The DNA of the CDR3 is TGTGCCAGTAGTAGACGACAGGGACCTGAAGCTTTCTTT. The chain combines TRBV19 with TRBJ1-1; 7 bases line up with TRBD1. CDR1 and CDR2 from the germline V gene are LNHDA and SQIVND (reference sequence). V gave up 4 bases and J gave up 6 bases; unmatched junction bases: 5. The CDR3 consists of 13 residues.

The rearrangement joins TRBV11-2 to TRBJ1-5; the match to TRBD1 covers 9 bases. J lost 7 bases, V lost 1 base, and 5 bases had no gene match. Germline V gene lookup returns CDR1 SGHAT and CDR2 FQNNGV. The CDR3 loop spans 15 amino acids. The CDR3 is CASSLGDREDQPQHF. DNA of the CDR3: TGTGCCAGCAGCTTAGGGGACAGGGAAGACCAGCCCCAGCATTTT.

V is TRBV7-2 and J is TRBJ1-6; D possibly corresponds to TRBD1 (6 bases). The CDR3 sequence is 15 residues long. The ends were cut back, 0 bases at V and 9 bases at J, with 12 bases in the middle. The germline V gene has CDR1 SGHTA and CDR2 FQGNSA. The CDR3 here is CASSLALGGVSPLHF. The CDR3 coding sequence is TGTGCCAGCAGCTTAGCTTTAGGGGGGGTTTCACCCCTCCACTTT.

This chain connects TRBV4-2 to TRBJ2-5; unclear D gene. The CDR3 contains 15 residues. Germline lookup yields CDR1 LGHNA and CDR2 YNFKEQ. V was cut by 1 base and J by 5 bases, with 14 bases left in between. The CDR3 coding sequence is TGTGCCAGCAGCCAAGCCCTAGTGTTCCAGGAGACCCAGTACTTC. This encodes CASSQALVFQETQYF.

The chain has TRBV12-5 and TRBJ2-3; a possible D gene is TRBD1 (6 bases). Germline CDR1 LGHNT, CDR2 FRNRAP. Trimming took off 3 bases at V and 6 bases at J, with 10 bases between the two ends. The CDR3 covers 13 residues. For the CDR3, the DNA is TGTGCTAGTGGTTTCACAGGGACGGATACGCAGTATTTT. Amino acids: CASGFTGTDTQYF. Together with reference TRBV12-5 and TRBJ2-3, the CDR3 gives the full variable domain: DARVTQTPRHKVTEMGQEVTMRCQPILGHNTVFWYRQTMMQGLELLAYFRNRAPLDDSGMPKDRFSAEMPDATLATLKIQPSEPRDSAVYFCASGFTGTDTQYFGPGTRLTVL.

For the CDR3, the DNA is TGCGCCAGCAGCCATACGGGGGGACTAGCGGGGGGGAGCACAGATACGCAGTATTTT. It yields the protein CASSHTGGLAGGSTDTQYF. The chain employs TRBV4-1 and TRBJ2-3; 16 bases map to TRBD2. CDR1 and CDR2 (germline): MGHRA, YSYEKL. The CDR3 totals 19 residues. J lost 0 bases, V lost 3 bases, and 6 bases had no gene match.

The rearrangement uses TRBV5-1 and TRBJ1-4; D perhaps matches TRBD1 (5 bases). Germline CDR1 is SGHRS and CDR2 is YFSETQ. The CDR3 has 17 amino acids. Trimming took 3 bases from V and 1 from J, leaving 16 bases between them. CDR3 nucleotide sequence: TGCGCCAGCAGCTGGGGGACTCGGGGGAGAACTAATGAAAAACTGTTTTTT. It is translated as CASSWGTRGRTNEKLFF.

This clonotype has just one count. The V gene is TRBV7-3, the J gene TRBJ2-3, with a possible D match to TRBD1 (6 bases). This CDR3 is 14 amino acids long. Trimming cost V 5 bases and J 1 base, with 10 bases left between them. CDR1 and CDR2 (germline): SGHTA, FQGTGA. The CDR3 region has the DNA TGTGCCAGCAGCCCAGCAGGGGGCACAGATACGCAGTATTTT. Translated, it gives CASSPAGGTDTQYF.

This chain uses TRBV9 with TRBJ1-2, with D unclear. The germline V gene has CDR1 SGDLS and CDR2 YYNGEE. The CDR3 contains 14 residues. Deletions cut 0 bases from V and 2 bases from J, with 8 bases between. The CDR3: CASSVEPQNYGYTF. The CDR3 nucleotides are TGTGCCAGCAGCGTAGAGCCACAGAACTATGGCTACACCTTC.

The rearrangement uses TRBV28 and TRBJ1-1; no clear D. The germline V gene has CDR1 MDHEN and CDR2 SYDVKM. The CDR3 totals 10 residues. V dropped 10 bases and J dropped 7 bases, with 10 bases sitting between them. CDR3 residues: CATGLFEAFF. For the CDR3, the DNA is TGTGCCACCGGGCTTTTTGAAGCTTTCTTT.

The V gene is TRBV9, the J gene TRBJ2-7; D gene uncertain. Germline CDR1 reads SGDLS; CDR2 reads YYNGEE. V was shortened by 0 bases and J by 0 bases, with 10 bases between the two germline ends. The CDR3 sequence is 15 residues long. The chain's CDR3 is CASSVGLVNSYEQYF. The CDR3 nucleotides are TGTGCCAGCAGCGTAGGTCTAGTCAACTCCTACGAGCAGTACTTC.

The chain recombines TRBV6-6 with TRBJ1-1; D is uncertain. Trimming shortened V by 5 bases and J by 5 bases, and 9 bases separated the two germline ends. The CDR3 loop spans 12 amino acids. Looked up from germline, CDR1 is MNHNY and CDR2 is SVGAGI (reference sequence). The CDR3: CASSDLGTEAFF. Here the CDR3 DNA reads TGTGCCAGCAGTGACCTAGGAACTGAAGCTTTCTTT.

This sequence joins TRBV7-2 and TRBJ1-2; D gene unclear. This CDR3 region has 10 residues. CDR1 and CDR2 from the germline V gene are SGHTA and FQGNSA. V was clipped by 3 bases and J by 7 bases, with 3 bases between them. For the CDR3, the DNA is TGTGCCAGCAGCTTTGGTGGCTACACCTTC. This encodes CASSFGGYTF.

The V call is TRBV27, the J call TRBJ1-1; 9 nucleotides align to TRBD1. The CDR3 has 14 residues. V lost 6 bases to trimming and J lost 7 bases; unmatched junction nucleotides: 9. CDR1 MNHEY and CDR2 SMNVEV come from the germline V gene (reference sequence). The CDR3 region is CASSPWTGVLEAFF. For the CDR3, the DNA is TGTGCCAGCAGCCCTTGGACAGGGGTACTTGAAGCTTTCTTT.

The V call is TRBV7-2, the J call TRBJ1-2; 9 nucleotides match TRBD1. V was clipped by 1 base and J by 7 bases; unmatched bases: 7. The length of the CDR3 is 15 residues. Per germline, CDR1 SGHTA and CDR2 FQGNSA. DNA for the CDR3: TGTGCCAGCAGCTTAGTACAGGGGGCTGGGTCTGGCTACACCTTC. Its protein product is CASSLVQGAGSGYTF. Supplemented by reference TRBV7-2 and TRBJ1-2, the full variable domain reads GAGVSQSPSNKVTEKGKDVELRCDPISGHTALYWYRQSLGQGLEFLIYFQGNSAPDKSGLPSDRFSAERTGGSVSTLTIQRTQQEDSAVYLCASSLVQGAGSGYTFGSGTRLTVV.

The V gene is TRBV18, the J gene TRBJ2-5; TRBD1 is a possible D gene (6 bases). Trimming stripped 5 bases from V and 5 bases from J, with 15 bases between. This CDR3 has 14 residues. CDR1 KGHSH and CDR2 LQKENI come from the germline V gene. CDR3 sequence: CASSAGAGEETQYF. In nucleotides, the CDR3 is TGTGCCAGCTCAGCAGGGGCCGGTGAGGAGACCCAGTACTTC.

The J gene is TRBJ2-1, the V gene TRBV18, with 9 bases fitting TRBD1. The V gene end was trimmed by 4 bases and the J gene end by 5 bases; junction bases not matched to a gene: 6. The germline gives CDR1 KGHSH, CDR2 LQKENI. This CDR3 spans 15 amino acids. The CDR3 protein is CASSQTGTGHNEQFF. CDR3 sequence (DNA): TGTGCCAGCTCACAAACCGGGACAGGGCACAATGAGCAGTTCTTC. The entire variable domain, with the rest obtained from reference TRBV18 and TRBJ2-1, is as follows: NAGVMQNPRHLVRRRGQEARLRCSPMKGHSHVYWYRQLPEEGLKFMVYLQKENIIDESGMPKERFSAEFPKEGPSILRIQQVVRGDSAAYFCASSQTGTGHNEQFFGPGTRLTVL.

V gene TRBV30 combines with J gene TRBJ1-5, with D tentatively TRBD1 (6 bases). Trimming stripped 0 bases from V and 5 bases from J, with 11 bases between. There are 14 residues in the CDR3. Germline values: CDR1 GTSNPN, CDR2 SVGIG (reference sequence). The CDR3, as DNA: TGTGCCTGGAGTGTACAGGGAAAGGATCAGCCCCAGCATTTT. It codes for CAWSVQGKDQPQHF.

J is TRBJ2-7 and V is TRBV7-7; D might be TRBD2 (5 bases). The CDR3 length is 15 residues. CDR1 and CDR2 (germline): SSHAT, FNYEAQ (reference sequence). Trimming stripped 3 bases from V and 2 bases from J, with 14 bases between. The CDR3 spells CASSLDGAGPYEQYF. The CDR3 region has the DNA TGTGCCAGCAGCTTGGACGGTGCGGGCCCCTACGAGCAGTACTTC.

This chain uses TRBV29-1 with TRBJ2-4; 7 bases line up with TRBD1. V lost 8 bases to trimming and J lost 2 bases; unmatched junction nucleotides: 6. The length of the CDR3 is 13 residues. The germline V gene has CDR1 SQVTM and CDR2 ANQGSEA. The CDR3 here is CSIWDRPKNIQYF. The CDR3 DNA sequence: TGCAGCATTTGGGACAGACCCAAAAACATTCAGTACTTC.

The V call is TRBV19, the J call TRBJ2-7; a weak D match, TRBD2 (7 bases). The V and J ends lost 6 bases and 5 bases respectively, with 23 bases between them. Germline V lookup: CDR1 LNHDA, CDR2 SQIVND (reference sequence). The CDR3 is 16 residues long. The DNA of the CDR3 is TGTGCCAGTAGCAGAGGGGGGGCGAGGGGGAGGAACGAGCAGTACTTC. Protein sequence: CASSRGGARGRNEQYF.